This T cell receptor beta chain was sequenced for a study of T-cell memory formation after mild COVID-19. This clonotype showed up many times. After 5'RACE with constant-segment primers, TCR alpha and TCR beta cDNA libraries carrying sample barcodes and UMIs were obtained. MiXCR was run by TCRdb on the 5' RACE reads, yielding one entry per CDR3 protein. In the table there are 280,000 or so distinct CDR3 sequences, over 7% of which are singletons. Germline lookup yields CDR1 LGHDT and CDR2 YNNKEL (reference sequence). This CDR3 is built from 13 residues. V lost 4 bases and J lost 7; bases outside the gene matches: 4.

The origin of this receptor is a man in his late teens or twenties who had mild COVID-19 (a few samples of this study predate the infection). Cell type and time point are not known. Sequencing was carried out using PBMCs or a T cell subset sorted from them (not recorded which). The chain carries TRBV3-1 and TRBJ2-3, with 8 bases that match TRBD2. The CDR3 DNA reads as TGTGCCAGCAGCCCCCCGGGGGGGAATACGCAGTATTTT. Amino acid sequence: CASSPPGGNTQYF.